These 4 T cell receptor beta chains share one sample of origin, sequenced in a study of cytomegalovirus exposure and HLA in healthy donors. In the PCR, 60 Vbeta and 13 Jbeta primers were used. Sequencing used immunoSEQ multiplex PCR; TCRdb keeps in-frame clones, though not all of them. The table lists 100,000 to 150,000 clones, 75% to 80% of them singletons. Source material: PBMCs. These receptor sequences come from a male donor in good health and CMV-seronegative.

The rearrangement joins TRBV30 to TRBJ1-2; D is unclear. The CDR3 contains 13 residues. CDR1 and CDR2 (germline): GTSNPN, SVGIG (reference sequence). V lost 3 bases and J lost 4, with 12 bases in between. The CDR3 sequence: CAWSPQSGYGYTF. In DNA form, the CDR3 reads TGTGCCTGGAGCCCACAGAGCGGCTATGGCTACACCTTC.

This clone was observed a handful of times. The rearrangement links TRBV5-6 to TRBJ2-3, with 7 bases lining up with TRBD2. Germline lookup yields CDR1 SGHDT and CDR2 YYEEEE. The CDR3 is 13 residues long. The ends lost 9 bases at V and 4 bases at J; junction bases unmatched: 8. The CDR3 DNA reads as TGTGCCACCGCTGGGGGAGGGGCAGATACGCAGTATTTT. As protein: CATAGGGADTQYF.

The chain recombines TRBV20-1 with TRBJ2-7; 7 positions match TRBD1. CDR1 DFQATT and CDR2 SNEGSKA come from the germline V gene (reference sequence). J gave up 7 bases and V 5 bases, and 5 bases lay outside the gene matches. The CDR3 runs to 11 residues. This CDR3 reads CSAATGVEQYF. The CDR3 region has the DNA TGCAGTGCTGCCACAGGGGTTGAGCAGTACTTC.

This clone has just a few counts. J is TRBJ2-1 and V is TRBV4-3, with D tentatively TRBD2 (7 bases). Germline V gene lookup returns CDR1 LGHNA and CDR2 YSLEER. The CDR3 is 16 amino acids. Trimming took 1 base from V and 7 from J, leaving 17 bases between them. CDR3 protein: CASSQAGGGSRNEQFF. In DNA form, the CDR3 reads TGCGCCAGCAGCCAAGCGGGCGGGGGCAGTAGGAATGAGCAGTTCTTC.